These 27 T cell receptor beta chains were sequenced from one sample in a study of blood T cell repertoires in COVID-19. Measured with immunoSEQ multiplex PCR; TCRdb has only the in-frame clones, and not every one. The sample contains about 150,000 clones, under 85% of which appear only once. The sequenced sample was peripheral blood. These receptors originate from a woman older than 75 with acute or convalescent COVID-19.

The chain joins TRBV6-2 or TRBV6-3 to TRBJ1-5; D ambiguous. There are 12 residues in the CDR3. Germline V gene sequence: CDR1 MNHEY, CDR2 SVGEGT. V lost 2 bases and J lost 5, with 4 bases in between. CDR3 in DNA: TGTGCCAGCAGTTACGTATATCAGCCCCAGCATTTT. Its translation is CASSYVYQPQHF.

V gene TRBV18 combines with J gene TRBJ2-7; 9 nucleotides line up with TRBD1. J gave up 5 bases and V 0 bases, and 8 bases lay outside the gene matches. Germline CDR1 is KGHSH and CDR2 is LQKENI. The CDR3 has 16 residues. The CDR3 reads CASSPPTGTGSHEQYF. The DNA of the CDR3 is TGTGCCAGCTCACCACCTACCGGGACAGGGTCCCACGAGCAGTACTTC.

V is TRBV6-5 and J is TRBJ1-4, with D perhaps TRBD1 (5 bases). CDR1 MNHEY and CDR2 SVGAGI come from the germline V gene. V lost 7 bases to trimming and J lost 7 bases, with 16 bases between them. The CDR3 loop spans 14 amino acids. The CDR3 coding sequence is TGTGCCAGCAATTTGGGGCAGGGCACTGAAAAACTGTTTTTT. This encodes CASNLGQGTEKLFF.

V usage is TRBV6-2 or TRBV6-3 and J usage is TRBJ1-5, with 7 bases fitting TRBD1. The CDR3 consists of 15 residues. CDR1 is MNHEY, CDR2 SVGEGT, per germline. The trim removed 0 bases at V and 4 bases at J, leaving 3 bases unmatched. CDR3 bases: TGTGCCAGCAGTTACTCGTGGGACAGAAATCAGCCCCAGCATTTT. It encodes CASSYSWDRNQPQHF.

V usage is TRBV30 and J usage is TRBJ1-2; D is unresolved. The CDR3 totals 14 residues. Per the germline V gene, CDR1 is GTSNPN and CDR2 is SVGIG (reference sequence). V was pared by 5 bases and J by 2 bases, with 15 bases between. CDR3 amino acids: CAWLPGRWNYGYTF. CDR3 nucleotides: TGTGCCTGGCTACCGGGGAGGTGGAACTATGGCTACACCTTC. Variable domain in full (rest from reference TRBV30 and TRBJ1-2): SQTIHQWPATLVQPVGSPLSLECTVEGTSNPNLYWYRQAAGRGLQLLFYSVGIGQISSEVPQNLSASRPQDRQFILSSKKLLLSDSGFYLCAWLPGRWNYGYTFGSGTRLTVV.

The rearrangement links TRBV9 to TRBJ1-2; D ambiguous. Trimming removed 0 bases from V and 2 bases from J, with 8 bases in between. There are 14 residues in the CDR3. The germline CDR1 and CDR2 sequences are SGDLS and YYNGEE. CDR3: CASSVDEGNYGYTF. The CDR3 bases are TGTGCCAGCAGCGTAGATGAGGGAAACTATGGCTACACCTTC.

The V call is TRBV6-5, the J call TRBJ1-1; perhaps TRBD1 as D (5 bases). The CDR3 is made up of 14 amino acids. Trimming left V 2 bases short and J 2 bases short, with 9 bases between. The germline gives CDR1 MNHEY, CDR2 SVGAGI. DNA of the CDR3: TGTGCCAGCAGTTACCCAGACAGAAACACTGAAGCTTTCTTT. Amino acid sequence: CASSYPDRNTEAFF.

The chain employs TRBV4-1 and TRBJ2-7; 9 bases fit TRBD1. Per the germline V gene, CDR1 is MGHRA and CDR2 is YSYEKL. J gave up 4 bases and V 4 bases, and 5 bases lay outside the gene matches. There are 14 residues in the CDR3. The CDR3 region has the DNA TGCGCCAGCAGCCTCCCAGACAGGGGGTACGAGCAGTACTTC. Its protein product is CASSLPDRGYEQYF.

This clone was observed a few times. The chain recombines TRBV7-9 with TRBJ1-1; 7 bases agree with TRBD1. Germline CDR1 reads SEHNR; CDR2 reads FQNEAQ (reference sequence). CDR3 length: 15 amino acids. After removal of 5 bases from V and 5 bases from J, the junction contained 11 bases not matched to a gene. The CDR3 DNA is TGTGCCAGCAGCCCACCAGGGACAGTATTTACTGAAGCTTTCTTT. This sequence encodes CASSPPGTVFTEAFF.

This clone was seen a few times. This rearrangement joins TRBV30 to TRBJ2-3, with D possibly TRBD2 on 6 matching bases. The V end was cut by 2 bases, the J end by 0 bases, with 12 bases between. The CDR3 is 15 amino acids. Germline-derived CDR1 and CDR2 are GTSNPN and SVGIG (reference sequence). The CDR3 loop is CAWSPGLYSTDTQYF. The CDR3, as DNA: TGTGCCTGGAGTCCAGGACTATACAGCACAGATACGCAGTATTTT.

V usage is TRBV3-1 (or the pseudogene TRBV3-2) and J usage is TRBJ1-5, with D perhaps TRBD1 (6 bases). The V and J ends lost 4 bases and 6 bases respectively, with 13 bases between them. The germline V gene encodes CDR1 LGHDT and CDR2 YNNKEL (reference sequence). The CDR3 totals 14 residues. The DNA of the CDR3 is TGTGCCAGCAGCCCCTCACAGGGCGGTCAGCCCCAGCATTTT. It yields the protein CASSPSQGGQPQHF.

In this sample, this clone turned up a few times. This rearrangement joins TRBV7-2 to TRBJ1-1, with TRBD1 matching over 8 bases. The CDR3 has 16 residues. V shed 5 bases and J 3 bases; nucleotides not matched to a gene: 11. CDR1 and CDR2 (germline): SGHTA, FQGNSA. As DNA, the CDR3 is TGTGCCAGCAGCCCGCCTTTGACAGGGGCCTACACTGAAGCTTTCTTT. Translation gives CASSPPLTGAYTEAFF.

This clone has just a few counts. This chain links TRBV6-2 or TRBV6-3 with TRBJ2-3; D possibly corresponds to TRBD1 (6 bases). The CDR3 runs 17 residues. Trimming took off 2 bases at V and 2 bases at J, with 17 bases between the two ends. The germline V gene encodes CDR1 MNHEY and CDR2 SVGEGT. The CDR3 loop reads CASSYPKKGGDTDTQYF. The CDR3, as DNA: TGTGCCAGCAGTTACCCTAAAAAAGGGGGAGACACAGATACGCAGTATTTT.

V usage is TRBV4-3 and J usage is TRBJ2-1; the match to TRBD2 covers 11 bases. Germline loops: CDR1 LGHNA, CDR2 YSLEER. With 5 bases clipped from V and 3 bases from J, the junction kept 6 bases outside the gene matches. This CDR3 contains 16 residues. Written as DNA, the CDR3 is TGCGCCAGCAGCAAGTTAGCGGGGGGGTTCTACAATGAGCAGTTCTTC. Protein sequence: CASSKLAGGFYNEQFF.

CDR3 sequence (DNA): TGTGCCAGCAGTTACTCGAACAGAGCGGGGCGGCCTTACAATGAGCAGTTCTTC. Its translation: CASSYSNRAGRPYNEQFF. V and J are TRBV6-2 or TRBV6-3 and TRBJ2-1, with 7 bases lining up with TRBD2. The length of the CDR3 is 18 residues. In germline, CDR1 is MNHEY, CDR2 SVGEGT. V was clipped by 0 bases and J by 4 bases; unmatched bases: 12.

Worth noting for this clone: Other DNA sequences in the sample encode the same CDR3. The chain is built from TRBV12-5 and TRBJ2-7, with D possibly TRBD1 on 5 matching bases. CDR1 is LGHNT, CDR2 FRNRAP, per germline. The V end was cut by 1 base, the J end by 4 bases, with 8 bases between. The CDR3 spans 13 residues. The CDR3 loop is CASGLGGGYEQYF. CDR3 DNA sequence: TGTGCTAGTGGTTTGGGGGGCGGATACGAGCAGTACTTC. The complete variable domain, with remaining parts taken from reference TRBV12-5 and TRBJ2-7, reads DARVTQTPRHKVTEMGQEVTMRCQPILGHNTVFWYRQTMMQGLELLAYFRNRAPLDDSGMPKDRFSAEMPDATLATLKIQPSEPRDSAVYFCASGLGGGYEQYFGPGTRLTVT.

The chain carries TRBV19 and TRBJ1-1, with a weak D call TRBD1 (6 bases). V was trimmed by 6 bases and J by 3 bases, leaving 17 bases between them. CDR1 and CDR2 (germline): LNHDA, SQIVND (reference sequence). The CDR3 runs 15 residues. In nucleotides, the CDR3 is TGTGCCAGTAGCGACTGGGACAACGGGGACACTGAAGCTTTCTTT. Residues: CASSDWDNGDTEAFF.

The V call is TRBV3-1 (or the pseudogene TRBV3-2), the J call TRBJ2-7, with a tentative D call TRBD2 (6 bases). V was cut by 0 bases and J by 6 bases, with 15 bases left in between. Germline V lookup: CDR1 LGHDT, CDR2 YNNKEL (reference sequence). The CDR3 spans 15 residues. DNA for the CDR3: TGTGCCAGCAGCCAAGATCAAGGAGGGGTCGGCGAGCAGTACTTC. Translation: CASSQDQGGVGEQYF.

The V gene is TRBV5-8, the J gene TRBJ1-2; TRBD1 agrees at 8 bases. Germline CDR1 is SGHTS and CDR2 is YDEGEE. V lost 1 base to trimming and J lost 5 bases; unmatched junction nucleotides: 4. This CDR3 region has 14 residues. CDR3 bases: TGTGCCAGCAGCTTGAAGGACAGGGCATATGGCTACACCTTC. Its translation: CASSLKDRAYGYTF.

This rearrangement joins TRBV11-2 to TRBJ1-6, with D unresolved. V lost 5 bases, J lost 9 bases, and 11 bases lay in between. The CDR3 covers 13 residues. Germline assignment: CDR1 SGHAT and CDR2 FQNNGV. The CDR3 coding sequence is TGTGCCAGCAGCCGACAAGGTGGTTCACCCCTCCACTTT. Protein: CASSRQGGSPLHF.

The genes are TRBV7-6 and TRBJ2-3; TRBD2 might be the D (5 bases). Germline V gene data show CDR1 as SGHVS and CDR2 as FNYEAQ. The CDR3 covers 14 residues. Trimming removed 2 bases at V and 2 bases at J, with 8 bases between. CDR3 nucleotide sequence: TGTGCCAGCAGCTTACCAGGACTCACAGATACGCAGTATTTT. Protein product: CASSLPGLTDTQYF.

V is TRBV21-1 and J is TRBJ1-6. TRBV21-1 is recorded as a pseudogene. This CDR3 comprises 20 residues. The CDR3 is CASTPTVGGRQLLRNSPLHF. The CDR3 DNA follows: TGTGCCAGCACTCCAACCGTGGGGGGTCGACAGTTGTTGAGGAATTCACCCCTCCACTTT.

The chain has TRBV12-3 or TRBV12-4 and TRBJ1-1, with TRBD1 as a possible D gene (6 bases). The length of the CDR3 is 13 residues. V was shortened by 6 bases and J by 4 bases, with 12 bases between the two germline ends. The CDR3 DNA reads TGTGCCAGCAGCCGGACAGAGGGCACTGAAGCTTTCTTT. This gives the protein CASSRTEGTEAFF.

V is TRBV4-1 and J is TRBJ1-4, with D possibly being TRBD1 (5 bases). V was shortened by 0 bases and J by 4 bases, with 12 bases between the two germline ends. Germline V gene lookup returns CDR1 MGHRA and CDR2 YSYEKL. CDR3 length equals 16 residues. In DNA, the CDR3 is TGCGCCAGCAGCCAAGATGTGGGGCTCGGTAATGAAAAACTGTTTTTT. This encodes CASSQDVGLGNEKLFF.

V and J are TRBV2 and TRBJ1-5; 8 bases match TRBD1. Germline CDR1 reads SNHLY; CDR2 reads FYNNEI. V lost 3 bases to trimming and J lost 7 bases; unmatched junction nucleotides: 5. The CDR3 is made up of 14 amino acids. The CDR3 DNA follows: TGTGCCAGCAGTGAGACAGGGGACCAACAGCCCCAGCATTTT. Protein: CASSETGDQQPQHF.

This clone has just one count. The rearrangement links TRBV6-5 to TRBJ2-2; D is uncertain. CDR1 and CDR2 from the germline V gene are MNHEY and SVGAGI. The V end lost 7 bases, the J end lost 7 bases, and 10 bases lay between the germline ends. This CDR3 contains 12 residues. CDR3 in DNA: TGTGCCAGCAACCTCTACCGCGGGGAGCTGTTTTTT. Translation gives CASNLYRGELFF.

This chain links TRBV2 with TRBJ1-6; D is possibly TRBD1 (6 bases). There are 17 residues in the CDR3. Trimming removed 4 bases from V and 0 bases from J, with 13 bases in between. CDR1 SNHLY and CDR2 FYNNEI come from the germline V gene. This chain's CDR3 is CASSGGGGASYNSPLHF. The DNA of the CDR3 is TGTGCCAGCAGTGGGGGGGGCGGCGCCTCCTATAATTCACCCCTCCACTTT.